The clone carrying this T cell receptor (beta chain) was seen only once. The antigen is not known. V lost 3 bases and J lost 5, with 11 bases in between. This CDR3 contains 14 residues. The V gene's germline CDR1 is LNHNV and CDR2 YYDKDF (reference sequence). This specimen comes from a study of T cell responses to AZD1222 COVID-19 vaccine. Libraries were prepared by immunoSEQ multiplex PCR; TCRdb keeps only in-frame clonotypes and omits some of them. The sample lists fewer than 80,000 clones; more than 70% were seen once. General study results and limits: Repertoires were obtained solely post-peak T cell response. Vaccine-associated CD4 TCRs ranged over spike, dominating at 160-218 and 743-854. It should be noted that donors were predominantly white British and more often female, and clonal diversity was possibly underestimated. Spike-specific TCR breadth and depth both grew after two AZD1222 doses.

The specimen comprised peripheral blood, sampled 28 days after the second dose of the MenACWY control vaccine. The chain employs TRBV15 and TRBJ1-5; D is unresolved. This TCR was sampled from an adult who received the MenACWY meningococcal vaccine as a control. CDR3 protein: CATSSSTGYQPQHF. In nucleotides, the CDR3 is TGTGCCACCAGCAGTTCAACGGGCTATCAGCCCCAGCATTTT. Using reference TRBV15 and TRBJ1-5 for the parts outside the CDR3, the full variable domain is DAMVIQNPRYQVTQFGKPVTLSCSQTLNHNVMYWYQQKSSQAPKLLFHYYDKDFNNEADTPDNFQSRRPNTSFCFLDIRSPGLGDTAMYLCATSSSTGYQPQHFGDGTRLSIL.